One sample yielded the 5 T cell receptor beta chains listed below, sequenced in a study of cytomegalovirus exposure and HLA in healthy donors (dated by TCRdb to 2016 to 2017). Libraries were made using the immunoSEQ multiplex PCR assay. Drawn from immuneACCESS, this table holds only the in-frame rearrangements with V and J called that TCRdb kept. Clones are partly lost; checked studies trace under half to an unresolved V gene and leave the rest unexplained. This sample holds about 70,000 clones; nearly 95% were observed only once. Of the sample, roughly 5% falls within the top ten clones. Sequences were obtained from PBMCs. The receptors stem from a man younger than 35 in good health and CMV-seropositive.

Concerning this clone: The germline gene is not matched at one end of the junction; a read error may be the cause. V is TRBV10-2 and J is TRBJ2-3, with 10 positions matching TRBD2. Germline V gives CDR1 WSHSY, CDR2 SAAADI. The CDR3 totals 16 residues. The CDR3 is CASNESGLAVGDTQYF. The CDR3 bases are TGCGCCAGCAATGAGTCCGGACTAGCGGTTGGAGATACGCAGTATTTT.

The genes are TRBV18 and TRBJ2-3; maybe TRBD2 (5 bases). CDR1 KGHSH and CDR2 LQKENI come from the germline V gene. V was cut by 2 bases and J by 0 bases, with 6 bases left in between. This CDR3 spans 14 amino acids. CDR3 coding DNA: TGTGCCAGCTCACCAGGAGGTAGCACAGATACGCAGTATTTT. It encodes CASSPGGSTDTQYF.

The chain couples TRBV28 to TRBJ2-5, with 11 positions matching TRBD2. Germline CDR1 MDHEN, CDR2 SYDVKM. The CDR3 covers 15 residues. Germline trimming cut 6 bases from V and 5 bases from J; bases unmatched to any gene: 8. CDR3: CASRPGLAAWETQYF. The CDR3 region has the DNA TGTGCCAGCAGGCCGGGACTAGCGGCTTGGGAGACCCAGTACTTC.

The rearrangement links TRBV7-3 to TRBJ2-1; the D is unclear. Between the trimmed V and J ends, which lost 3 bases and 8 bases, there was a span of 17 bases. This CDR3 comprises 15 residues. CDR1 is SGHTA, CDR2 FQGTGA, per germline. CDR3 nucleotide sequence: TGTGCCAGCAGCTTCCGGCTAGATAACGCCTATGAGCAGTTCTTC. Its protein product is CASSFRLDNAYEQFF.

J is TRBJ1-5 and V is TRBV7-9; no firm D call. V lost 1 base to trimming and J lost 5 bases, with 15 bases between them. The germline V gene has CDR1 SEHNR and CDR2 FQNEAQ (reference sequence). This CDR3 comprises 16 residues. This chain's CDR3 is CASSLVEGALHQPQHF. The CDR3 DNA is TGTGCCAGCAGCTTAGTGGAGGGAGCTTTGCATCAGCCCCAGCATTTT.